This T cell receptor (beta chain) was recorded in a study of blood T cell repertoires in COVID-19. At the level of the study: From the United States, Italy and Spain came samples of acute and convalescent COVID-19.

This clone occurred many times. Sequenced by immunoSEQ multiplex PCR; TCRdb stores in-frame clones only, minus some. The table includes about 360,000 clones, more than 75% detected once. The specimen sequenced was peripheral blood. This clonotype was obtained from a human donor in a cohort sampled during active COVID-19.

CDR3: CASSFPKPPGLAGWSSYNEQFF. The CDR3 nucleotides read TGTGCCAGCAGTTTTCCTAAACCTCCAGGACTAGCGGGGTGGAGCTCCTACAATGAGCAGTTCTTC. The rearrangement joins TRBV28 to TRBJ2-1, with 12 bases matching TRBD2. In germline, CDR1 is MDHEN, CDR2 SYDVKM. J was trimmed by 0 bases and V by 3 bases; bases with no gene match: 18. The CDR3 extends over 22 amino acids.